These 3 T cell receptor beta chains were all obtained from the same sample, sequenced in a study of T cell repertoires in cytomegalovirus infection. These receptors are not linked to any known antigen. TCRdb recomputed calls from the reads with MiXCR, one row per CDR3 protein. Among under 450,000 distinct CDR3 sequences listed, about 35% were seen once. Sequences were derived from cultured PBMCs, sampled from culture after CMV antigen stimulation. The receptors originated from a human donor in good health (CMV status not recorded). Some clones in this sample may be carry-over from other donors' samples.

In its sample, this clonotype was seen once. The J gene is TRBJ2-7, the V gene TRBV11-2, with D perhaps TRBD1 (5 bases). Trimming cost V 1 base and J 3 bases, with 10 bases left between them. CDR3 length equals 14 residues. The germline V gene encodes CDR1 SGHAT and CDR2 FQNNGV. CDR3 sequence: CASSLGAGRYEQYV. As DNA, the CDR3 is TGTGCCAGCAGCTTAGGGGCAGGGCGCTACGAGCAGTACGTC.

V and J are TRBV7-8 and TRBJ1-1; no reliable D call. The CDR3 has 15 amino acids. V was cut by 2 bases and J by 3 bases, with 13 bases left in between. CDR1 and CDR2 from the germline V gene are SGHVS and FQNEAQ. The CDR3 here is CASSLWGWTDTEAFF. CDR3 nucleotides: TGTGCCAGCAGCTTATGGGGTTGGACGGACACTGAAGCTTTCTTT.

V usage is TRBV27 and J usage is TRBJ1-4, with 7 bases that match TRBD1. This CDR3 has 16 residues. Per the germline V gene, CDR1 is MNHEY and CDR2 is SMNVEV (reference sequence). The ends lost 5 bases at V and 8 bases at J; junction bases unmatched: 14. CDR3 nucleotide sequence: TGTGCCAGCAGTCCACTCGAGACAGGGCTGAGGGAAAAACTGTTTTTT. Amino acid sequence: CASSPLETGLREKLFF.